This record covers a single T cell receptor beta chain. Antigen: not known. The sample comes from a study of cytomegalovirus exposure and HLA in healthy donors. Study-wide results and caveats: Cytomegalovirus-associated TCR beta chains were listed, numbering roughly 150. There were a few CMV-associated chains whose specificity for CMV antigens was confirmed in vitro. It was reported that the classifier diagnosed cytomegalovirus status with high specificity and sensitivity in both the original and validation cohorts.

TCRdb's copy holds only in-frame clones and misses some; the assay was immunoSEQ multiplex PCR. The sample lists approximately 120,000 clones, about 93% occurring once. There are 16 residues in the CDR3. Trimming cost V 4 bases and J 3 bases, with 17 bases left between them. Germline V CDR1 and CDR2: MGHRA, YSYEKL. The genes are TRBV4-1 and TRBJ2-3, with D possibly matching TRBD2 (6 bases). This receptor was identified in a woman aged 18-29 years in good health and CMV-seronegative. The sample consisted of PBMCs. CDR3 amino acids: CASSPFAGFLTDTQYF. The CDR3 DNA reads as TGCGCCAGCAGCCCGTTCGCGGGGTTCCTTACAGATACGCAGTATTTT.